This T cell receptor (beta chain) comes out of a study of T cells expressing NK-cell markers (dated by TCRdb to the early 2020s). Context from the whole study: Three sorted T-cell subsets (CD3+CD56+NKG2C+, CD3+CD56+NKG2C- and CD3+CD56-NKG2C+) from about 8 donors had their TCR beta-chain repertoires profiled. All eight donors whose samples were sequenced were randomly selected healthy volunteers, three of them men and five women. Seven of the eight sequenced donors were HCMV-seropositive and one was HCMV-seronegative. Sequencing of the libraries produced 2 x 150 bp reads on Illumina HiSeq 2000/2500, MiSeq or NextSeq.

To determine HCMV serostatus, a commercial ELISA kit was used to detect HCMV-specific IgG in serum. Peripheral blood mononuclear cells were isolated from blood by Ficoll density gradient centrifugation. The CDR3 measures 16 amino acids from cysteine to phenylalanine. DNA was not recorded. The CDR1 and CDR2 encoded by the germline V gene (reference sequence) are LNHNV and YYDKDF. Notes on this clonotype: Its target antigen remains unknown.

Points the paper makes about the study in general: Those dominant clonotypes were again the most abundant among CD3+CD56-NKG2C+ cells in a few donors, at roughly 28.3-60.1%. Whether the expanded NKG2C-expressing T cell clones were specific for HCMV antigens remained unclear. In a handful of donors, the dominant CD3+CD56+NKG2C+ clonotypes were found to rank among the top 10 CD8+ clonotypes and to make up about 1.0-7.5% of CD8+ T cells.

Sequencing took place on an Illumina HiSeq 2000. The TCR beta cDNA libraries were made using 5'RACE template switching, a step that added both a universal primer site and unique molecular identifiers. cDNA synthesis was primed from the TCR beta constant segment, followed by two successive PCR amplification steps. The authors processed their data as follows. MIGEC handled demultiplexing of the reads and grouping by UMI, while MiTCR was used to assemble and quantify clonotypes. Only TCR cDNA sequences supported by at least two reads were kept to exclude erroneous sequences. The tcR package was used for downstream repertoire analysis, and clonotypes were matched across fractions by CDR3 nucleotide sequence plus V segment. VDJmatch was used to annotate antigen specificity against VDJdb, with one amino acid substitution in CDR3 permitted. TCRdb reprocessed the reads; each CDR3 protein sequence makes one entry, and DNA is unavailable. The V and J calls and clone size are TCRdb's, not the authors'. This sample's listing comprises about 260,000 distinct CDR3 sequences. The top ten clonotypes cover 0.39% of the sample.

The rearrangement joined TRBV15 to TRBJ1-3. The clonotype was recovered from a man between 18 and 29 years old in good health. Donor details come from another sample of the same person, matched by shared clones. The specimen sequenced was blood T cells: a sorted CD56 or NKG2C T cell subset, CD4+ or CD8+ T cells, or bulk PBMC T cells (not recorded which). Here the CDR3 is given as CATSRVPRGFGNTIYF.